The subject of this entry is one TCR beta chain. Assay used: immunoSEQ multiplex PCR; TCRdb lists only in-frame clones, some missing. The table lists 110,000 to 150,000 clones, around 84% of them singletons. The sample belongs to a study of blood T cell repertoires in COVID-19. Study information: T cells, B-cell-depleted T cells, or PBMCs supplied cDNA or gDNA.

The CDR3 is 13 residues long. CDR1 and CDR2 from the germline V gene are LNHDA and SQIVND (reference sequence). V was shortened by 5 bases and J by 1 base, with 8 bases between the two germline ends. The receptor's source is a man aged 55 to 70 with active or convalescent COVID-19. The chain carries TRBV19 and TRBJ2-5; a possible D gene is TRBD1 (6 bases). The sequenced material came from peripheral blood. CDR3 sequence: CASSDRPQETQYF. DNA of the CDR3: TGTGCCAGTAGTGACAGGCCCCAAGAGACCCAGTACTTC.